A single sample gave rise to the 16 T cell receptor beta chains below, sequenced in a study of T cell therapy after organ transplantation. Antigens of these TCRs are unknown. Here immunoSEQ multiplex PCR was the method, and the copy in TCRdb shows in-frame clones only, minus some. In the table there are 44,000 or so clones, around 93% of which are singletons. The starting material was CD8+ T cells from blood, obtained before autologous CMV-specific T cell therapy. These receptors were obtained from a human patient who had received a solid organ transplant and had CMV disease.

The J gene is TRBJ1-2, the V gene TRBV4-1; D ambiguous. The CDR3 spans 14 residues. Germline lookup yields CDR1 MGHRA and CDR2 YSYEKL. V lost 0 bases, J lost 4 bases, and 9 bases lay in between. CDR3 in amino acids: CASSQDSGVYGYTF. The CDR3 nucleotides are TGCGCCAGCAGCCAAGATTCCGGAGTCTATGGCTACACCTTC.

In its sample, this clone was seen once. The germline gene is not matched at one end of the junction; a read error may be the cause. The chain has TRBV6-5 and TRBJ2-3, with D maybe TRBD1 (5 bases). The CDR3 contains 14 residues. Per the germline V gene, CDR1 is MNHEY and CDR2 is SVGAGI. The CDR3 DNA follows: TGTGCCAGCAGTTTTCGACAGAACACAGATACGCAGTGTTTT. Its translation is CASSFRQNTDTQCF.

The V call is TRBV29-1, the J call TRBJ2-3, with unresolved D. V was clipped by 2 bases and J by 6 bases, with 24 bases between them. Germline CDR1 reads SQVTM; CDR2 reads ANQGSEA. CDR3 length: 17 amino acids. The chain's CDR3 is CSVESSPADPTRDTQYF. The CDR3 DNA follows: TGCAGCGTTGAATCGTCTCCGGCGGATCCCACAAGGGATACGCAGTATTTT.

The V call is TRBV13, the J call TRBJ2-7; possibly TRBD1 for D (5 bases). With 4 bases removed from V and 4 bases from J, the gap between germline ends came to 8 bases. The CDR3 runs to 12 residues. Per the germline V gene, CDR1 is PRHDT and CDR2 is FYEKMQ (reference sequence). CDR3 residues: CASSSRVYEQYF. The CDR3 DNA follows: TGTGCCAGCAGCTCCAGGGTGTACGAGCAGTACTTC.

This rearrangement joins TRBV7-9 to TRBJ1-2, with 9 bases identical to TRBD1. CDR1 and CDR2 (germline): SEHNR, FQNEAQ (reference sequence). The V and J ends lost 2 bases and 10 bases, in that order; junction bases with no gene match: 8. CDR3 length: 14 amino acids. CDR3 residues: CASSLNPGQGLYTF. CDR3 nucleotide sequence: TGTGCCAGCAGCTTAAATCCGGGACAGGGACTCTACACCTTC.

This clone has more than one count but fewer than ten. This chain connects TRBV27 to TRBJ1-6; TRBD1 might be the D (5 bases). V dropped 7 bases and J dropped 4 bases, with 5 bases sitting between them. The CDR3 consists of 12 residues. CDR1 and CDR2 from the germline V gene are MNHEY and SMNVEV (reference sequence). CDR3 in amino acids: CASKGYNSPLHF. In nucleotides, the CDR3 is TGTGCCAGCAAGGGGTATAATTCACCCCTCCACTTT.

The chain links TRBV9 to TRBJ2-1, with 7 bases lining up with TRBD2. V lost 0 bases and J lost 2; bases outside the gene matches: 2. In germline, CDR1 is SGDLS, CDR2 YYNGEE. The CDR3 is 15 residues long. CDR3 in DNA: TGTGCCAGCAGCGTAGTTAGCGGGCCCTACAATGAGCAGTTCTTC. The encoded protein is CASSVVSGPYNEQFF.

The CDR3 protein is CASNYREGNQPQHF. CDR3 in DNA: TGTGCCAGCAATTACAGGGAAGGCAATCAGCCCCAGCATTTT. The chain has TRBV2 and TRBJ1-5; weak D call: TRBD1 (6 bases). V was cut by 7 bases and J by 2 bases, with 12 bases left in between. The germline CDR1 and CDR2 sequences are SNHLY and FYNNEI. The CDR3 consists of 14 residues.

The chain couples TRBV27 to TRBJ2-7, with TRBD1 matching 7 bases. Germline V gives CDR1 MNHEY, CDR2 SMNVEV (reference sequence). The CDR3 sequence is 14 residues long. V trimming: 5 bases; J trimming: 2 bases; junction bases outside the gene matches: 6. The DNA of the CDR3 is TGTGCCAGCAGTCTAGTGGGGACAGCCTACGAGCAGTACTTC. Its protein is CASSLVGTAYEQYF.

This rearrangement joins TRBV27 to TRBJ2-7; 12 nucleotides match TRBD1. Germline CDR1 MNHEY, CDR2 SMNVEV (reference sequence). CDR3 length equals 15 residues. The trim removed 3 bases at V and 5 bases at J, leaving 5 bases unmatched. In nucleotides, the CDR3 is TGTGCCAGCAGTTTTGGGACAGGGGGCTCACACGAGCAGTACTTC. This gives the protein CASSFGTGGSHEQYF.

The chain recombines TRBV7-9 with TRBJ2-7; tentatively, D is TRBD1 (6 bases). This CDR3 has 14 amino acids. Germline V gene data show CDR1 as SEHNR and CDR2 as FQNEAQ (reference sequence). V lost 11 bases to trimming and J lost 0 bases, with 17 bases between them. CDR3: CALTDRESSYEQYF. The CDR3 coding sequence is TGTGCCCTAACGGACAGAGAGAGCTCCTACGAGCAGTACTTC.

As DNA, the CDR3 is TGTGCCAGTAGTATGTGGGGCTCGCAGGGGGCGGCCGGGGAGCTGTTTTTT. Its translation: CASSMWGSQGAAGELFF. The chain joins TRBV19 to TRBJ2-2, with 8 positions matching TRBD1. The CDR3 is 17 residues long. The trim removed 3 bases at V and 6 bases at J, leaving 12 bases unmatched. Germline CDR1 is LNHDA and CDR2 is SQIVND (reference sequence).

The genes are TRBV7-6 and TRBJ2-1; D is undetermined. The CDR3 sequence is 16 residues long. Germline loops: CDR1 SGHVS, CDR2 FNYEAQ. The germline V and J ends were trimmed by 5 bases and 4 bases, with 18 bases remaining between them. CDR3 bases: TGTGCCAGCAGCGTAGACTTCGGTGTGAGTTACAATGAGCAGTTCTTC. Translation gives CASSVDFGVSYNEQFF.

This clone was seen once. This chain links TRBV2 with TRBJ2-1, with 8 bases lining up with TRBD2. CDR1 is SNHLY, CDR2 FYNNEI, per germline. V trimming: 3 bases; J trimming: 2 bases; junction bases outside the gene matches: 9. CDR3 length: 17 residues. CDR3 region: CASSDIGLADTYNEQFF. The CDR3 DNA is TGTGCCAGCAGTGATATTGGACTAGCCGATACCTACAATGAGCAGTTCTTC.

The CDR3 protein is CASSLVGAGGRFTNYGYTF. The CDR3, as DNA: TGTGCCAGCAGTTTAGTCGGGGCGGGTGGACGGTTTACTAACTATGGCTACACCTTC. The chain recombines TRBV28 with TRBJ1-2, with D possibly matching TRBD1 (5 bases). Trimming took 2 bases from V and 0 from J, leaving 22 bases between them. The CDR3 sequence is 19 residues long. CDR1 and CDR2 (germline): MDHEN, SYDVKM.

The V gene is TRBV6-6, the J gene TRBJ2-5; the match to TRBD2 covers 16 bases. Looked up from germline, CDR1 is MNHNY and CDR2 is SVGAGI (reference sequence). The CDR3 consists of 16 residues. After removal of 7 bases from V and 5 bases from J, the junction contained 7 bases not matched to a gene. CDR3 in DNA: TGTGCCAGCATTGGGACTAGCGGGAGGGCCGGGGAGACCCAGTACTTC. Protein sequence: CASIGTSGRAGETQYF.